This record concerns one T cell receptor beta chain sequence. These data originate in a study of cytomegalovirus exposure and HLA in healthy donors. The PCR ran on 60 Vbeta and 13 Jbeta primers. TCRdb's table, derived via immunoSEQ multiplex PCR, lists solely in-frame clones and lacks some. The data hold around 99,000 clones, with under 80% observed a single time. This receptor was identified in a woman aged 40 to 49 in good health and CMV-seropositive. Input material: PBMCs.

In DNA form, the CDR3 reads TGTGCCAGCAGCCAACAGCTGAACACTGAAGCTTTCTTT. It is translated as CASSQQLNTEAFF. The rearrangement joins TRBV7-2 to TRBJ1-1; no firm D call. The CDR3 totals 13 residues. Trimming cost V 5 bases and J 0 bases, with 7 bases left between them. Germline V gene lookup returns CDR1 SGHTA and CDR2 FQGNSA.